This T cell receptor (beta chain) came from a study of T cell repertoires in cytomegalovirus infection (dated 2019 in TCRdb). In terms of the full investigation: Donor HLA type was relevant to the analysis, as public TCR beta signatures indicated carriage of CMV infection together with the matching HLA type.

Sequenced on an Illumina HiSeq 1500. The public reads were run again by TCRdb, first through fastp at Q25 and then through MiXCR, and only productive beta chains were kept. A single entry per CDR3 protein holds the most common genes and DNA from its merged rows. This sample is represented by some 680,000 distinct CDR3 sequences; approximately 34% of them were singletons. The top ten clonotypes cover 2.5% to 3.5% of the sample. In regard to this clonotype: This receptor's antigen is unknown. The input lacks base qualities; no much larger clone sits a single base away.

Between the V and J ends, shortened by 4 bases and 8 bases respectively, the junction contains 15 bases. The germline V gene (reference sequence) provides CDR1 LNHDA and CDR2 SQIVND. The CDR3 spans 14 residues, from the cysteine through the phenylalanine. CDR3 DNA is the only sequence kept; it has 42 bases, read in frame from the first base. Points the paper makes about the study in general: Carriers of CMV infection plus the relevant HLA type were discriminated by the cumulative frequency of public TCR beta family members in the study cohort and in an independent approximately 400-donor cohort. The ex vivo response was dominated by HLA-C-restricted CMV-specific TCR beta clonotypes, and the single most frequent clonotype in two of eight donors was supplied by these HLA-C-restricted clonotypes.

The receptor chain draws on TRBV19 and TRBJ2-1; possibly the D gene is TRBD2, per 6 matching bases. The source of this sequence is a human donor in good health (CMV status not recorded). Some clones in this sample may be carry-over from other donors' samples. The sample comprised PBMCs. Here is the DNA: TGTGCCAGTAGTACCGCCGGGTGGGGGGATGAGCAGTTCTTC. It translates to CASSTAGWGDEQFF.